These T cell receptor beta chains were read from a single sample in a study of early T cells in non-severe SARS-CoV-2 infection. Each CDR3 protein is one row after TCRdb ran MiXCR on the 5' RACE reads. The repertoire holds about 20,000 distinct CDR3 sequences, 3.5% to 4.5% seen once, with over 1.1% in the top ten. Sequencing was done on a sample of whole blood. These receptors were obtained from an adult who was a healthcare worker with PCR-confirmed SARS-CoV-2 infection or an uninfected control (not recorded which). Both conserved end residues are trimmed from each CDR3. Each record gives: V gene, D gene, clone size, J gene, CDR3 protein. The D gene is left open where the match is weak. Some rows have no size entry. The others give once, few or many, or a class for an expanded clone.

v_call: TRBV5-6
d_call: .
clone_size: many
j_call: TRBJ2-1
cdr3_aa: ASSPRLVPGVEYYDEQF

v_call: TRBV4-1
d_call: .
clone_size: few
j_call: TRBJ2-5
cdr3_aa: ASSQETGLLQETQY

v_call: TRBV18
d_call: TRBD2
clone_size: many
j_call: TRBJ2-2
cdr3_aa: ASSPGLAGRTGELF

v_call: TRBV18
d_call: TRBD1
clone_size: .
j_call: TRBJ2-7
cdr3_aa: ASSAQPGQSRNEQY

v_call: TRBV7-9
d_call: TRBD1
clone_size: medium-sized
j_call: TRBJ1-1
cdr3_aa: ASSLAQGAANTEAF

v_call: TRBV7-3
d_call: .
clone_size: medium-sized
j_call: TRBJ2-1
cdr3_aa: ASSMTTSDNEQF

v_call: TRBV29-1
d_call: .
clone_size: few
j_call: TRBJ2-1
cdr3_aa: SVLKSSYNEQF

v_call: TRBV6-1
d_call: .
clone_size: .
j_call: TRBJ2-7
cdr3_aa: AGAEHPGPYEQY

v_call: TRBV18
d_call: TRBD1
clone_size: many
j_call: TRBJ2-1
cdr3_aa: ASSPWTGGLVDEQF

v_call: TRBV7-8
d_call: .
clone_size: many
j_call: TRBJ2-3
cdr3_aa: ASSLPPGTDTQY

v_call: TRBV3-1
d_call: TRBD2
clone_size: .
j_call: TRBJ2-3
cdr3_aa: ASSQDQRGNTDTQY